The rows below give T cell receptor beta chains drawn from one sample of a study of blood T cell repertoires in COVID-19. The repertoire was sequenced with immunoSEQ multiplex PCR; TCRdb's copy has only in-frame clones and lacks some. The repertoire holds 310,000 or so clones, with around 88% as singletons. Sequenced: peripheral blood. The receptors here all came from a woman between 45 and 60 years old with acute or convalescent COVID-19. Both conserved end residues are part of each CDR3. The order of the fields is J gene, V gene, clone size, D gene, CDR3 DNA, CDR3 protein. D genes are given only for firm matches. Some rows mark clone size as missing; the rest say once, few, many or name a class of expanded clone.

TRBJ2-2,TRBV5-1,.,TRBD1,TGCGCCAGCAGCTCGGGACAGGGAGGAACCGGGGAGCTGTTTTTT,CASSSGQGGTGELFF
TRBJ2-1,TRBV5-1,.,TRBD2,TGCGCCAGCAGCTTGGCGGCGGGGGTCTCCTACAATGAGCAGTTCTTC,CASSLAAGVSYNEQFF
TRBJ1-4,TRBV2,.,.,TGTGCCAGCAGTGAACAGGTTGGGGAAAAACTGTTTTTT,CASSEQVGEKLFF
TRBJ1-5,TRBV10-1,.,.,TGCGCCAGCAGTGCAGGGCTGCCGAATCAGCCCCAGCATTTT,CASSAGLPNQPQHF
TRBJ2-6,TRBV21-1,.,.,TGTGCCAGCACCCCGTCGGGACAGGCCCGTAGGGCCAACGTCCTGACTTTC,CASTPSGQARRANVLTF
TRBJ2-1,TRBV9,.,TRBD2,TGTGCCAGCAGCCTAACTAGCGGGAGATACAATGAGCAGTTCTTC,CASSLTSGRYNEQFF
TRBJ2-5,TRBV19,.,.,TGTGCCAGTAGTATTGTAGGAGGGGAGACCCAGTACTTC,CASSIVGGETQYF
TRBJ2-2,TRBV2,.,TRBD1,TGTGCCAGCAGCAGTACAGGGGGAGGGGAGCTGTTTTTT,CASSSTGGGELFF
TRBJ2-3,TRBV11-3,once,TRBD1,TGTGCCAGCAGCTTAGATCGTAGGGGGCAGGGAGATACGCAGTATTTT,CASSLDRRGQGDTQYF
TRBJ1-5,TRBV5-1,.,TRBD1,TGCGCCAGCAGCCCGGGGCCGGGACAGGGGGCTTATCAGCCCCAGCATTTT,CASSPGPGQGAYQPQHF
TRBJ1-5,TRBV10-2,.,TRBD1,TGCGCCAGTAGACAGGGGTTTGGTCAGCCCCAGCATTTT,CASRQGFGQPQHF
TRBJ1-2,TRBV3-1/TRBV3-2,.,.,TGTGCCAGCAGCCAAGATGGGAGGGGCAGGGATGGCTACACCTTC,CASSQDGRGRDGYTF
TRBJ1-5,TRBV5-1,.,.,TGCGCCAGCAGCGGGACCGATCCCCGGGAGCAGCCCCAGCATTTT,CASSGTDPREQPQHF
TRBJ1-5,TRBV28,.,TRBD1,TGTGCCAGCAGTTTGGGCAGGGGGGATCAGCCCCAGCATTTT,CASSLGRGDQPQHF
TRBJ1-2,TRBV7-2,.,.,TGTGCCAGCAGCTTCCCCCGAGAGGGGGATGGCTACACCTTC,CASSFPREGDGYTF
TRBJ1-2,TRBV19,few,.,TGTGCCAGTAGTCAGGGGTTCTATGGCTACACCTTC,CASSQGFYGYTF
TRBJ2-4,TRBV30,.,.,TGTGCCTGGAGTGTAAGAGGGCAGAACATTCAGTACTTC,CAWSVRGQNIQYF
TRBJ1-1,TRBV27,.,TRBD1,TGTGCCAGCAGTTTATCCCCAGGACAGGGGTTGAACACTGAAGCTTTCTTT,CASSLSPGQGLNTEAFF
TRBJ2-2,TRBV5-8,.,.,TGTGCCAGCAGCGACTTAAACACCGGGGAGCTGTTTTTT,CASSDLNTGELFF
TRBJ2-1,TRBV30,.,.,TGTGCCTGGAGAAGGAGGGAGGCGGATGAGCAGTTCTTC,CAWRRREADEQFF
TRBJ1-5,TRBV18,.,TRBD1,TGTGCCAGCTCACCGGGACAGGGAACAAGTCAGCCCCAGCATTTT,CASSPGQGTSQPQHF
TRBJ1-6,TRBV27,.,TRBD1,TGTGCCAGCAGTTTACGGGACAGGGGCGGCTCACCCCTCCACTTT,CASSLRDRGGSPLHF
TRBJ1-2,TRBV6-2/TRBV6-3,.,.,TGTGCCAGCAGTTACGATAGAGGCTACACCTTC,CASSYDRGYTF
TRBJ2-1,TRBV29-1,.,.,TGCAGCGTTGAAGATAACGGAGCTTGGTTCTTC,CSVEDNGAWFF
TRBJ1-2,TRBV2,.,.,TGTGCCAGCAGCGACCAGGGGTTGGACTATGGCTACACCTTC,CASSDQGLDYGYTF
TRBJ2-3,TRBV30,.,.,TGTGCCTGGTTGGTGCGGGGCACAGATACGCAGTATTTT,CAWLVRGTDTQYF
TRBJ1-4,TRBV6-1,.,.,TGTGCCAGCAGTGAGGCTAGAGACGAAAAACTGTTTTTT,CASSEARDEKLFF
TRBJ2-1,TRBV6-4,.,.,TGTGCCAGCAGTGACTACCGGAATGAGCAGTTCTTC,CASSDYRNEQFF
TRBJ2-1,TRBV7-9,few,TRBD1,TGTGCCAGCAGCCCACGGGGGACAGGGGGCAAAGAGCAGTTCTTC,CASSPRGTGGKEQFF
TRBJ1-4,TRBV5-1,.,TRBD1,TGCGCCAGCAGCTGGGACAGTGCAACTAATGAAAAACTGTTTTTT,CASSWDSATNEKLFF
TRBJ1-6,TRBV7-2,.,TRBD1,TGTGCCAGCAGCCTCACAGGGGGCTGGAATTCACCCCTCCACTTT,CASSLTGGWNSPLHF
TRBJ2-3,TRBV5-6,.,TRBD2,TGTGCCAGCAGCCGCCAGGGGACTAGCGGGGATACGCAGTATTTT,CASSRQGTSGDTQYF
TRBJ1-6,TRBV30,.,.,TGTGCCTGGGGCAGGGATGGTTCACCCCTCCACTTT,CAWGRDGSPLHF
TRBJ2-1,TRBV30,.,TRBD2,TGTGCCTGGAGTGGACTAGCGGGTATCAATGAGCAGTTCTTC,CAWSGLAGINEQFF
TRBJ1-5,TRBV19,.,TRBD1,TGTGCCAGTAGTTCTGGACAGGACTTCATCAATCAGCCCCAGCATTTT,CASSSGQDFINQPQHF
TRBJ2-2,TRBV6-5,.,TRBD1,TGTGCCAGCAGTTACTCGACAGGGCCCGGGGAGCTGTTTTTT,CASSYSTGPGELFF
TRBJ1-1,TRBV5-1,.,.,TGCGCCAGCAGTCTCTACAGGTTGGACACTGAAGCTTTCTTT,CASSLYRLDTEAFF
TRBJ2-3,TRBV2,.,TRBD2,TGTGCCATCCTAGCGGGACAAGATACGCAGTATTTT,CAILAGQDTQYF
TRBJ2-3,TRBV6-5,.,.,TGTGCCAGCAGCCTTATAACTGGAGATACGCAGTATTTT,CASSLITGDTQYF